This passage covers 27 T cell receptor beta chains from one sample sequenced in a study of T cell repertoires in aging, cancer and after chemotherapy. Amplification of TCR beta used genomic DNA extracted from peripheral blood. Rearranged V-D-J TRB sequences were amplified with a mixed TRB-A/B primer pool. TCRdb re-called the multiplex PCR reads through MiXCR, storing one row per CDR3 protein. Seen here are 10,000 to 15,000 distinct CDR3 sequences, 28% observed once, and the top ten hold roughly a tenth. Material: blood. Receptors were obtained from a human donor with a blood cancer.

The chain has TRBV6-1 and TRBJ1-1; 7 bases fit TRBD1. The CDR3 covers 13 residues. V trimming: 5 bases; J trimming: 4 bases; junction bases outside the gene matches: 4. In germline, CDR1 is MNHNS, CDR2 SASEGT. For the CDR3, the DNA is TGTGCCAGCAGTCAGACAGGGAGCACTGAAGCTTTCTTT. Protein: CASSQTGSTEAFF.

The CDR3 DNA reads as TGTGCCAGCAGTCGGGACAGGGGACCCTACGAGCAGTACGTC. Protein product: CASSRDRGPYEQYV. V is TRBV7-6 and J is TRBJ2-7; TRBD1 matches 10 bases. The J segment lost 2 bases and the V segment lost 6 bases, leaving 4 bases of the junction unmatched. CDR3 length: 14 residues. Per the germline V gene, CDR1 is SGHVS and CDR2 is FNYEAQ.

Comment on this clonotype: This sequence may be a read error, since a much larger clone differs from it by one base. The V gene is TRBV15, the J gene TRBJ1-1; TRBD1 agrees at 12 bases. J was trimmed by 9 bases and V by 1 base; bases with no gene match: 6. The CDR3 has 15 residues. Germline V lookup: CDR1 LNHNV, CDR2 YYDKDF (reference sequence). CDR3 region: CATSRGGQGAYQAFF. CDR3 nucleotide sequence: TGTGCCACCAGCAGAGGGGGACAGGGGGCTTACCAAGCTTTCTTT.

Within the sample, this clonotype is medium-sized. The rearrangement links TRBV19 to TRBJ1-5, with TRBD1 matching 9 bases. J lost 7 bases, V lost 3 bases, and 7 bases had no gene match. Germline loops: CDR1 LNHDA, CDR2 SQIVND (reference sequence). This CDR3 has 15 amino acids. CDR3: CASSITGQGGQPQHF. The CDR3, as DNA: TGTGCCAGTAGTATTACGGGACAGGGCGGGCAGCCCCAGCATTTT.

This clonotype occurred a few times. The rearrangement links TRBV27 to TRBJ2-7; 11 bases are shared with TRBD1. CDR3 length: 16 residues. Germline assignment: CDR1 MNHEY and CDR2 SMNVEV (reference sequence). After removal of 5 bases from V and 6 bases from J, the junction contained 12 bases not matched to a gene. The CDR3 reads CASSQAGGQGGFEQYF. The CDR3 coding sequence is TGTGCCAGCAGTCAAGCCGGGGGACAGGGGGGTTTCGAGCAGTACTTC.

This clonotype qualifies as medium-sized. The chain recombines TRBV6-2 or TRBV6-3 with TRBJ1-6; D is ambiguous. The CDR3 contains 13 residues. Germline V gene sequence: CDR1 MNHEY, CDR2 SVGEGT. Trimming left V 8 bases short and J 10 bases short, with 15 bases between. In DNA, the CDR3 is TGTGCCAGCGGACCGGTCTTCGACTCACCCCTCCACTTT. This codes for CASGPVFDSPLHF.

A few counts support this clonotype. CDR3 residues: CASSRDRLDEQYV. DNA for the CDR3: TGTGCCAGCAGCCGGGACAGGCTCGACGAGCAGTACGTC. This chain connects TRBV6-1 to TRBJ2-7; 8 positions agree with TRBD1. Germline V gene sequence: CDR1 MNHNS, CDR2 SASEGT. This CDR3 comprises 13 residues. Unmatched junction bases numbered 6, after V lost 6 bases and J lost 5 bases.

Remarks on this clonotype: Possible read error: a much larger clone is one base away. V is TRBV6-5 and J is TRBJ2-5, with TRBD2 matching over 16 bases. Germline CDR1 and CDR2: MNHEY and SVGAGI. V trimming: 6 bases; J trimming: 7 bases; junction bases outside the gene matches: 11. The CDR3 contains 17 residues. The CDR3 DNA is TGTGCCAGCAGAACGGGACTAGCGGGAGGGATCGAAGTGACCCAGTACTTC. It encodes CASRTGLAGGIEVTQYF.

This clonotype rates as medium-sized. This chain uses TRBV27 with TRBJ2-2; TRBD1 or TRBD2 may be the D gene (5 bases each). Germline assignment: CDR1 MNHEY and CDR2 SMNVEV (reference sequence). The V end lost 3 bases, the J end lost 0 bases, and 11 bases lay between the germline ends. The CDR3 covers 16 residues. The CDR3 loop reads CASSFRGKANTGELFF. The CDR3 DNA follows: TGTGCCAGCAGTTTCCGGGGCAAAGCGAACACCGGGGAGCTGTTTTTT.

Relative to its sample, this clonotype is medium-sized. The V and J genes are TRBV15 and TRBJ2-1; TRBD2 agrees at 14 bases. Trimming removed 2 bases from V and 7 bases from J; junction bases left unmatched: 19. CDR1 is LNHNV and CDR2 is YYDKDF in the germline V gene (reference sequence). The CDR3 extends over 21 amino acids. The CDR3 DNA sequence: TGTGCCACCAGCAGAAACCCCCCGGGACTAGCGGGAGAGCGGGCGAGAAATGAGCAGTTCTTC. Amino acids: CATSRNPPGLAGERARNEQFF.

The chain joins TRBV20-1 to TRBJ2-7; perhaps TRBD2 as D (5 bases). Germline V gene data show CDR1 as DFQATT and CDR2 as SNEGSKA (reference sequence). Trimming cost V 4 bases and J 3 bases, with 13 bases left between them. The CDR3 contains 13 residues. CDR3 amino acids: CSAMGSLGYEQYF. The CDR3 DNA is TGCAGTGCTATGGGGAGTTTGGGCTACGAGCAGTACTTC.

This clonotype appeared a few times. The germline gene is not matched at one end of the junction; a read error may be the cause. The chain couples TRBV4-3 to TRBJ2-7; perhaps TRBD2 as D (5 bases). Germline V gene data show CDR1 as LGHNA and CDR2 as YSLEER. The CDR3 loop spans 17 amino acids. Written as DNA, the CDR3 is TGCGCCAGCAGCCCCGCAGCGGCCGCGCCCTGGAACTACGAGCAGCACTTC. Residues: CASSPAAAAPWNYEQHF.

By share, this clonotype counts as medium-sized. This sequence joins TRBV30 and TRBJ1-4; D is perhaps TRBD1 (6 bases). V shed 0 bases and J shed 6 bases, with 17 bases lying between them. Per germline, CDR1 GTSNPN and CDR2 SVGIG (reference sequence). This CDR3 is 16 amino acids long. CDR3 coding DNA: TGTGCCTGGAGTGTACTCAGGGACAAAGGAGATGAAAAACTGTTTTTT. This gives the protein CAWSVLRDKGDEKLFF.

This clonotype was detected many times. V and J are TRBV7-6 and TRBJ1-4, with no clear D. Trimming took off 2 bases at V and 8 bases at J, with 15 bases between the two ends. Germline V gene lookup returns CDR1 SGHVS and CDR2 FNYEAQ. The CDR3 has 15 amino acids. The DNA for the CDR3 is TGTGCCAGCAGCTTAATTACGGGAAGAGGGGAAAAACTGTTTTTT. This encodes CASSLITGRGEKLFF.

The chain employs TRBV30 and TRBJ1-2; 11 positions agree with TRBD1. Losses at the gene ends were 5 bases for V and 3 bases for J; bases not matched to a gene: 11. Germline values: CDR1 GTSNPN, CDR2 SVGIG (reference sequence). This CDR3 contains 16 residues. CDR3 coding DNA: TGTGCCTGGGGGCCCCCCGGGACAGGGGGTCACTATGGCTACACCTTC. It specifies CAWGPPGTGGHYGYTF.

The CDR3 bases are TGCGCCAGCAGTGATCAGGGGAGGGGTGAAAAACTGTTTTTT. Translation gives CASSDQGRGEKLFF. This chain joins TRBV5-1 and TRBJ1-4; TRBD1 is a possible D gene (6 bases). Trimming stripped 5 bases from V and 7 bases from J, with 15 bases between. The CDR3 spans 14 residues. The germline V gene encodes CDR1 SGHRS and CDR2 YFSETQ.

The chain is built from TRBV7-6 and TRBJ2-4; TRBD2 aligns across 8 bases. Looked up from germline, CDR1 is SGHVS and CDR2 is FNYEAQ. This CDR3 has 16 residues. With 6 bases clipped from V and 7 bases from J, the junction kept 14 bases outside the gene matches. The CDR3 spells CASSEAAGGMGNIQYF. For the CDR3, the DNA is TGTGCCAGCAGTGAAGCCGCGGGGGGTATGGGGAACATTCAGTACTTC.

Worth noting for this clonotype: One base away lies a much larger clone, so this may be a sequencing read error. J is TRBJ1-6 and V is TRBV19, with 7 bases identical to TRBD1. Germline assignment: CDR1 LNHDA and CDR2 SQIVND (reference sequence). This CDR3 has 17 residues. Trimming took 8 bases from V and 2 from J; bases not matched to a gene: 12. The CDR3 loop is CASANNGQDPYNSPLHF. The CDR3 DNA sequence: TGTGCCAGTGCTAACAACGGACAGGATCCCTATAATTCACCCCTCCACTTT. Variable domain in full (rest from reference TRBV19 and TRBJ1-6): DGGITQSPKYLFRKEGQNVTLSCEQNLNHDAMYWYRQDPGQGLRLIYYSQIVNDFQKGDIAEGYSVSREKKESFPLTVTSAQKNPTAFYLCASANNGQDPYNSPLHFGNGTRLTVT.

The chain's CDR3 is CASSPTGGRDQPQHF. CDR3 nucleotide sequence: TGTGCCAGCAGTCCGACAGGGGGCAGGGATCAGCCCCAGCATTTT. The J gene is TRBJ1-5, the V gene TRBV6-2 or TRBV6-3; 10 bases are shared with TRBD1. Germline CDR1 is MNHEY and CDR2 is SVGEGT. This CDR3 has 15 residues. The junction had 6 bases not matched to a gene; V was cut back by 5 bases and J by 5 bases.

Relative to its sample, this clonotype is medium-sized (0.01 to 0.1%). The chain couples TRBV6-1 to TRBJ2-5; tentatively, D is TRBD1 (6 bases). The germline V gene encodes CDR1 MNHNS and CDR2 SASEGT. The CDR3 is 15 amino acids. V lost 3 bases to trimming and J lost 4 bases, with 15 bases between them. For the CDR3, the DNA is TGTGCCAGCAGTGAGAGGGCAGGGGAGTTAGAGACCCAGTACTTC. Protein: CASSERAGELETQYF.

This clonotype has only one observation. This rearrangement joins TRBV6-5 to TRBJ1-1; TRBD1 aligns across 12 bases. V shed 6 bases and J 2 bases; nucleotides not matched to a gene: 13. The length of the CDR3 is 18 residues. Looked up from germline, CDR1 is MNHEY and CDR2 is SVGAGI. The CDR3 DNA reads as TGTGCCAGCAGCGGACTATCGGGACAGGGGGCTGGAAACACTGAAGCTTTCTTT. Translation gives CASSGLSGQGAGNTEAFF.

J is TRBJ1-5 and V is TRBV24-1, with a possible D match to TRBD1 (5 bases). With 3 bases removed from V and 0 bases from J, the gap between germline ends came to 8 bases. The CDR3 runs 15 residues. The germline V gene has CDR1 KGHDR and CDR2 SFDVKD. The CDR3: CATSDRGLSNQPQHF. The CDR3 DNA follows: TGTGCCACCAGTGATCGGGGACTTAGCAATCAGCCCCAGCATTTT.

This clonotype was detected many times. This rearrangement joins TRBV13 to TRBJ2-3; TRBD2 matches at 9 bases. Trimming at V came to 5 bases and at J to 4 bases, leaving 10 bases not matched to a gene. The CDR3 sequence is 16 residues long. Looked up from germline, CDR1 is PRHDT and CDR2 is FYEKMQ (reference sequence). This CDR3 reads CASSLGLAGRSDTQYF. CDR3 sequence (DNA): TGTGCCAGCAGCCTGGGACTAGCAGGGAGATCAGATACGCAGTATTTT.

This rearrangement joins TRBV7-9 to TRBJ2-2; TRBD2 matches at 8 bases. Germline values: CDR1 SEHNR, CDR2 FQNEAQ (reference sequence). The CDR3 length is 18 residues. With 5 bases clipped from V and 1 base from J, the junction kept 12 bases outside the gene matches. CDR3 sequence (DNA): TGTGCCAGCAGCCCCCAACGGGGGGGAACGGAGAACACCGGGGAGCTGTTTTTT. Translation: CASSPQRGGTENTGELFF.

V is TRBV5-1 and J is TRBJ1-2; D unclear. Deletions cut 0 bases from V and 8 bases from J, with 14 bases between. CDR1 and CDR2 (germline): SGHRS, YFSETQ. The CDR3 runs 14 residues. The CDR3 bases are TGCGCCAGCAGCTTGGCCGAGGGTCTCGAAGGCTACACCTTC. Encoded protein: CASSLAEGLEGYTF.

By its share, this clonotype is medium-sized. CDR3 amino acids: CASCEPSYEQYV. CDR3 sequence (DNA): TGTGCCAGCTGTGAGCCCTCCTACGAGCAGTACGTC. The rearrangement uses TRBV6-1 and TRBJ2-7; D not certain. There are 12 residues in the CDR3. Germline CDR1 reads MNHNS; CDR2 reads SASEGT.

This clonotype was picked up many times. This chain uses TRBV6-1 with TRBJ2-4, with 11 bases aligning to TRBD1. Germline loops: CDR1 MNHNS, CDR2 SASEGT. This CDR3 is built from 15 residues. J gave up 7 bases and V 6 bases, and 8 bases lay outside the gene matches. CDR3 region: CASRRDRGSGNIQYF. CDR3 DNA: TGTGCCAGCAGACGGGACAGGGGGTCGGGGAACATTCAGTACTTC.